The 18 T cell receptor beta chains reported below all come from one sample, sequenced in a study of blood T cells in healthy people across ages. Together with a sample-barcoded 5' primer, a J-beta primer mix was included in a second PCR lasting roughly 6 to 12 cycles. MiXCR, run by TCRdb on the 5' RACE reads, gives a single entry per CDR3 protein. Among roughly 700,000 distinct CDR3 sequences listed, 49% were seen once. Source material: blood. These receptors all stem from a woman aged 55-70 years in good health.

V usage is TRBV27 and J usage is TRBJ2-5; no definite D call. The J call is uncertain, as TRBJ2-4 better fits the DNA end. From germline, CDR1 is MNHEY and CDR2 SMNVEV (reference sequence). This CDR3 region has 14 residues. The chain's CDR3 is CASSLWRTKNIQYF. The CDR3 DNA reads as TGTGCCAGCAGTTTGTGGCGTACCAAAAACATTCAGTACTTC.

This clonotype has ten or more counts. One base away lies a much larger clone, so this may be a sequencing read error. This rearrangement joins TRBV7-2 to TRBJ2-5; no reliable D call. With 10 bases removed from V and 1 base from J, the gap between germline ends came to 13 bases. Germline CDR1 and CDR2: SGHTA and FQGNSA. CDR3 length: 13 amino acids. The CDR3: CATSRVSQETQYF. For the CDR3, the DNA is TGTGCCACCTCCAGAGTATCCCAAGAGACCCAGTACTTC.

The V gene is TRBV7-2, the J gene TRBJ2-1; TRBD2 might be the D (5 bases). CDR1 and CDR2 (germline): SGHTA, FQGNSA. CDR3 length equals 13 residues. Trimming cost V 5 bases and J 6 bases, with 11 bases left between them. CDR3: CASSRTWANEQFF. DNA of the CDR3: TGTGCCAGCAGCCGGACTTGGGCCAATGAGCAGTTCTTC.

This clonotype was observed a few times. This chain connects TRBV25-1 to TRBJ1-2; D may be TRBD1 (6 bases). There are 14 residues in the CDR3. Trimming cost V 3 bases and J 6 bases, with 14 bases left between them. Per the germline V gene, CDR1 is MGHDK and CDR2 is SYGVNS. The CDR3 DNA follows: TGTGCCAGCAGTGACCCGCAGGGGTATAATGGCTACACCTTC. Its protein is CASSDPQGYNGYTF.

This clonotype was detected only once. The gene calls are TRBV12-3 or TRBV12-4 and TRBJ1-6; a possible D gene is TRBD1 (5 bases). The germline V and J ends were trimmed by 6 bases and 8 bases, with 14 bases remaining between them. The CDR3 has 14 residues. CDR3 residues: CASSRTRTDSPLHF. CDR3 nucleotides: TGTGCCAGCAGCAGGACAAGGACGGATTCACCCCTCCACTTT.

The chain links TRBV2 to TRBJ1-2; weak D call: TRBD1 (6 bases). Between the trimmed V and J ends, which lost 5 bases and 4 bases, there was a span of 8 bases. The CDR3 has 12 residues. Germline V gene data show CDR1 as SNHLY and CDR2 as FYNNEI. The CDR3 bases are TGTGCCAGCAGTCGGGGGCCCTATGGCTACACCTTC. It is translated as CASSRGPYGYTF.

The V call is TRBV20-1, the J call TRBJ1-2; no firm D call. The V gene's germline CDR1 is DFQATT and CDR2 SNEGSKA (reference sequence). There are 15 residues in the CDR3. V lost 6 bases and J 0 bases, leaving 17 bases between the germline ends. The chain's CDR3 is CSAFGREESNYGYTF. The CDR3 nucleotides are TGCAGTGCCTTCGGACGGGAAGAATCTAACTATGGCTACACCTTC.

In DNA form, the CDR3 reads TGTGCCAGCGCTAGCGACTCCTACGAGCAGTACTTC. Amino acid sequence: CASASDSYEQYF. The rearrangement uses TRBV7-2 and TRBJ2-7, with D possibly TRBD2 on 6 matching bases. From germline, CDR1 is SGHTA and CDR2 FQGNSA. V was clipped by 8 bases and J by 0 bases, with 8 bases between them. This CDR3 is built from 12 residues.

This clonotype was picked up a small number of times. The chain carries TRBV5-1 and TRBJ1-5, with D possibly TRBD1 on 5 matching bases. V gave up 5 bases and J gave up 6 bases, with 15 bases separating them. Germline V CDR1 and CDR2: SGHRS, YFSETQ. The CDR3 runs to 14 residues. The CDR3: CASSDGGAGQPQHF. The CDR3, as DNA: TGCGCCAGCAGTGACGGCGGGGCCGGTCAGCCCCAGCATTTT.

In its sample, this clonotype was seen a few times. V usage is TRBV7-2 and J usage is TRBJ2-5; maybe TRBD2 (6 bases). Per the germline V gene, CDR1 is SGHTA and CDR2 is FQGNSA. Trimming left V 4 bases short and J 2 bases short, with 14 bases between. The CDR3 extends over 15 amino acids. Written as DNA, the CDR3 is TGTGCCAGCAGCTACACCCGGGAGCCGCAAGAGACCCAGTACTTC. Encoded protein: CASSYTREPQETQYF.

This rearrangement joins TRBV20-1 to TRBJ2-4; 9 bases are a match to TRBD1. Gene TRBJ2-7 matches the end of the DNA better, so the J call may be wrong. The CDR3 covers 14 residues. The germline gives CDR1 DFQATT, CDR2 SNEGSKA (reference sequence). The CDR3 DNA sequence: TGCAGTGCTAGGCACTCGGGACAGGGTTACGAGCAGTACTTC. It codes for CSARHSGQGYEQYF.

This clonotype was seen a few times. The chain uses TRBV3-1 and TRBJ2-3; D unresolved. The germline gives CDR1 LGHDT, CDR2 YNNKEL (reference sequence). Trimming took 4 bases from V and 2 from J, leaving 10 bases between them. The CDR3 runs to 14 residues. In DNA, the CDR3 is TGTGCCAGCAGCCCTCAAGCGTTCACAGATACGCAGTATTTT. Translated, it gives CASSPQAFTDTQYF.

The chain carries TRBV7-2 and TRBJ2-7; D may be TRBD2 (5 bases). The CDR3 consists of 14 residues. Trimming left V 6 bases short and J 4 bases short, with 16 bases between. Germline CDR1 SGHTA, CDR2 FQGNSA. CDR3 residues: CASRVGRTAYEQYF. The DNA for the CDR3 is TGTGCCAGCAGGGTAGGGCGGACTGCATACGAGCAGTACTTC.

This clonotype was counted at least ten times. This sequence joins TRBV29-1 and TRBJ2-5, with D unresolved. This CDR3 contains 13 residues. Between the trimmed V and J ends, which lost 1 base and 5 bases, there was a span of 11 bases. The germline V gene has CDR1 SQVTM and CDR2 ANQGSEA. CDR3 amino acids: CSVEVQNGETQYF. The DNA for the CDR3 is TGCAGCGTTGAAGTCCAGAATGGGGAGACCCAGTACTTC.

This clonotype turned up a few times. V is TRBV20-1 and J is TRBJ2-1, with D perhaps being TRBD1 or TRBD2 (5 bases each). The germline V gene has CDR1 DFQATT and CDR2 SNEGSKA (reference sequence). V shed 4 bases and J shed 6 bases, with 10 bases lying between them. The CDR3 consists of 12 residues. The CDR3 coding sequence is TGCAGTGCTATAAGGGACCCCAATGAGCAGTTCTTC. This gives the protein CSAIRDPNEQFF.

This clonotype was counted only a few times. The rearrangement uses TRBV6-5 and TRBJ2-5; D unclear. The V and J ends lost 2 bases and 2 bases respectively, with 9 bases between them. CDR3 length: 14 residues. The germline V gene encodes CDR1 MNHEY and CDR2 SVGAGI. CDR3 protein: CASSYVSEQETQYF. The CDR3 DNA follows: TGTGCCAGCAGTTACGTGTCAGAGCAAGAGACCCAGTACTTC.

This clonotype appeared a single time. The rearrangement links TRBV30 to TRBJ2-6, with D hard to call. This CDR3 is built from 13 residues. Germline CDR1 is GTSNPN and CDR2 is SVGIG (reference sequence). V lost 4 bases to trimming and J lost 4 bases, with 8 bases between them. The DNA for the CDR3 is TGTGCCTGGAACATGGGGGGGGCCAACGTCCTGACTTTC. This codes for CAWNMGGANVLTF.

The V call is TRBV7-3, the J call TRBJ2-2; 11 bases agree with TRBD2. This CDR3 contains 17 residues. V was clipped by 5 bases and J by 6 bases; unmatched bases: 11. Germline-derived CDR1 and CDR2 are SGHTA and FQGTGA. The CDR3 reads CASSESPGLAEAGELFF. The CDR3, as DNA: TGTGCCAGCAGCGAGTCCCCGGGACTAGCGGAAGCCGGGGAGCTGTTTTTT. The complete variable domain, with remaining parts taken from reference TRBV7-3 and TRBJ2-2, reads GAGVSQTPSNKVTEKGKYVELRCDPISGHTALYWYRQSLGQGPEFLIYFQGTGAADDSGLPNDRFFAVRPEGSVSTLKIQRTERGDSAVYLCASSESPGLAEAGELFFGEGSRLTVL.